This T cell receptor (beta chain) was profiled in a study of T cells in Graves' hyperthyroidism and ophthalmopathy. This CDR3 contains 17 residues. Germline assignment: CDR1 DFQATT and CDR2 SNEGSKA (reference sequence). J lost 4 bases, V lost 0 bases, and 10 bases had no gene match. Using RNA transcripts as the source, TCR beta CDR3 regions were amplified. TCR CDR3 regions were first amplified by RT-PCR with HTBI primers. TCRdb re-derived calls from the multiplex PCR reads in MiXCR, one entry per CDR3 protein. The sample consists of 300,000 to 500,000 distinct CDR3 sequences, more than 13% of them appearing once.

The source of this sequence is a woman in her twenties or thirties with Graves' hyperthyroidism. This chain joins TRBV20-1 and TRBJ2-1; 9 bases line up with TRBD2. The sequenced sample was blood. Here the CDR3 DNA reads TGCAGTGCTAGAGATTTTAGCGGGAGCGGCCGATACAATGAGCAGTTCTTC. It specifies CSARDFSGSGRYNEQFF.